Listed below are T cell receptor beta chains from one sample, sequenced in a study of a mutant IDH1 vaccine in newly diagnosed glioma. The protocol was immunoSEQ multiplex PCR, while the TCRdb copy is restricted to in-frame clones and leaves out a portion. The sample consists of about 48,000 clones, roughly three quarters of them appearing once. No antigens are known for them. Sequenced here: PBMCs, sampled from a glioma patient whose treatment included an IDH1 peptide vaccine. These TCRs come from a man aged 40-50 years with glioma. CDR3s include the opening cysteine and the closing phenylalanine or tryptophan. D genes are given only for firm matches. Only part of the rows carry a size: once, few, many, or a class if the clone is expanded.

v_call	d_call	j_call	clone_size	cdr3_aa	cdr3_nt
TRBV2	TRBD1	TRBJ1-1	once	CASSDEGGSNTEAFF	TGTGCCAGCAGTGACGAAGGGGGCAGTAACACTGAAGCTTTCTTT
TRBV7-2	NA	TRBJ2-7	NA	CASSLARGGYEQYF	TGTGCCAGCAGCTTAGCGAGGGGTGGCTACGAGCAGTACTTC
TRBV5-1	TRBD2	TRBJ2-1	NA	CASSYGLAGGKNEQFF	TGCGCCAGCAGCTACGGACTAGCGGGGGGTAAGAATGAGCAGTTCTTC
TRBV6-6	TRBD1	TRBJ2-5	NA	CASSLTGARGRETQYF	TGTGCCAGCAGTTTAACAGGGGCCCGGGGTAGAGAGACCCAGTACTTC
TRBV11-2	NA	TRBJ2-2	NA	CASSRLAGELFF	TGTGCCAGCAGCCGGTTGGCCGGGGAGCTGTTTTTT
TRBV2	TRBD1	TRBJ1-4	NA	CASSERTGWANEKLFF	TGTGCCAGCAGTGAACGGACAGGGTGGGCTAATGAAAAACTGTTTTTT
TRBV5-4	TRBD1	TRBJ1-1	NA	CASTITGTDTEAFF	TGTGCCAGCACCATCACAGGGACAGATACTGAAGCTTTCTTT
TRBV2	TRBD2	TRBJ2-1	NA	CASRPGLGTYEQFF	TGTGCCAGCAGGCCGGGACTAGGGACCTATGAGCAGTTCTTC
TRBV30	NA	TRBJ2-3	NA	CAWKLGGGTDTQYF	TGTGCCTGGAAGTTGGGGGGCGGCACAGATACGCAGTATTTT
TRBV5-4	TRBD1	TRBJ2-6	NA	CASSLLTGAGANVLTF	TGTGCCAGCAGCTTGCTAACAGGGGCTGGGGCCAACGTCCTGACTTTC
TRBV10-3	NA	TRBJ1-2	NA	CAISESRSYGYTF	TGTGCCATCAGTGAGTCCAGGTCCTATGGCTACACCTTC
TRBV9	TRBD1	TRBJ1-1	once	CASSWTGNTEAFF	TGTGCCAGCAGCTGGACAGGAAACACTGAAGCTTTCTTT
TRBV4-1	TRBD1	TRBJ2-2	few	CASTQGQGSTGELFF	TGCGCCAGCACCCAGGGACAGGGGAGCACCGGGGAGCTGTTTTTT
TRBV5-6	NA	TRBJ2-1	NA	CASSRGLDFPDEQFF	TGTGCCAGCAGCAGGGGACTGGACTTTCCCGATGAGCAGTTCTTC
TRBV6-1	TRBD1	TRBJ1-4	NA	CASSLTGSREKLFF	TGTGCCAGCAGTCTGACAGGGTCCCGTGAAAAACTGTTTTTT
TRBV6-5	TRBD1	TRBJ1-1	NA	CASSYGQGLVNTEAFF	TGTGCCAGCAGTTACGGACAGGGACTTGTAAACACTGAAGCTTTCTTT
TRBV6-5	TRBD1	TRBJ1-2	NA	CASSYRGQGAYGYTF	TGTGCCAGCAGTTACAGAGGACAGGGGGCCTATGGCTACACCTTC
TRBV19	NA	TRBJ1-5	NA	CASSGAGYSNQPQHF	TGTGCCAGTAGCGGTGCAGGATATAGCAATCAGCCCCAGCATTTT
TRBV15	NA	TRBJ2-5	NA	CATSRGEGVRGRETQYF	TGTGCCACCAGCAGAGGGGAAGGGGTCCGCGGGCGAGAGACCCAGTACTTC
TRBV6-1	TRBD2	TRBJ2-3	NA	CASSEARGGGYTDTQYF	TGTGCCAGCAGTGAAGCGCGGGGGGGCGGGTATACAGATACGCAGTATTTT
TRBV6-5	NA	TRBJ1-1	NA	CASSYGGWSTEAFF	TGTGCCAGCAGTTACGGGGGATGGAGCACTGAAGCTTTCTTT
TRBV2	TRBD2	TRBJ2-3	once	CASNAGEGTDTQYF	TGTGCCAGCAATGCGGGGGAGGGGACAGATACGCAGTATTTT
TRBV2	TRBD1	TRBJ1-2	NA	CASSETRQGDGYTF	TGTGCCAGCAGTGAAACAAGACAGGGTGACGGCTACACCTTC
TRBV7-9	TRBD1	TRBJ1-2	NA	CASSRGQGATGYGYTF	TGTGCCAGCAGCCGGGGACAGGGGGCAACAGGCTATGGCTACACCTTC